What follows is one TCR beta chain and its context. Antigen: not known. The entry originates in a study of blood T cells in healthy people across ages. Findings of the study overall: Calculation of diversity from one million T cells yielded estimates considered to be underestimates.

V was trimmed by 7 bases and J by 3 bases, leaving 17 bases between them. Germline V lookup: CDR1 SGHNT, CDR2 YYREEE (reference sequence). CDR3 size: 15 residues. Primed by a sample-barcoded 5' primer and a J-beta primer mix, a second PCR proceeded for 7 to 11 cycles. Each CDR3 protein is one row after TCRdb ran MiXCR on the 5' RACE reads. The table shows around 710,000 distinct CDR3 sequences, with roughly 43% occurring only once. The sequence was collected from a woman in her sixties or seventies in good health. The V call is TRBV5-4, the J call TRBJ2-4; TRBD1 or TRBD2 may be the D gene (6 bases each). Material for sequencing was blood. CDR3 protein: CASQRDGGGKNIQYF. CDR3 bases: TGTGCCAGCCAAAGAGACGGGGGCGGCAAAAACATTCAGTACTTC.